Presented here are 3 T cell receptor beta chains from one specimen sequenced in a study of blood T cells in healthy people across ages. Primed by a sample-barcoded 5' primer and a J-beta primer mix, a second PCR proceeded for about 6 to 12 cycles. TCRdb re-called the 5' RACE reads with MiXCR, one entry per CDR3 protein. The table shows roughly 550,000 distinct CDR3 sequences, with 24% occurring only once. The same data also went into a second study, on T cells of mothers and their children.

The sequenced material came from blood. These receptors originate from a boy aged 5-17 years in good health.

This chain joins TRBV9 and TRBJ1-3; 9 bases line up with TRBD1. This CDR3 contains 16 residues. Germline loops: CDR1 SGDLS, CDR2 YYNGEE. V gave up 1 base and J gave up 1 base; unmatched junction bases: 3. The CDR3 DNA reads TGTGCCAGCAGCGTACAAGACAGGGGGTCTGGAAACACCATATATTTT. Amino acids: CASSVQDRGSGNTIYF.

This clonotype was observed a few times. CDR3 sequence reads: CASSTSGELFF. CDR3 nucleotides: TGTGCCAGTAGTACTTCCGGGGAGCTGTTTTTT. J is TRBJ2-2 and V is TRBV19; D unclear. This CDR3 is built from 11 residues. CDR1 and CDR2 (germline): LNHDA, SQIVND (reference sequence). The V gene lost 4 bases and the J gene lost 6 bases, with 3 bases spanning the gap.

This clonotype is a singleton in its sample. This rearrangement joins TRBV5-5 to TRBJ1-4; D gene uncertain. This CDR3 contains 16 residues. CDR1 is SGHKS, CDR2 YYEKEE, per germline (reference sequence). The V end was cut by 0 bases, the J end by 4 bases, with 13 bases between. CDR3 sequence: CASSLGGVRSNEKLFF. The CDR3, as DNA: TGTGCCAGCAGCTTGGGGGGTGTGAGGAGTAATGAAAAACTGTTTTTT.